This TCR beta chain was sequenced in a study of blood T cells in healthy people across ages. Findings of the study overall: Unsorted PBMCs ruled out conclusive naive versus antigen-experienced comparison.

Germline V gene sequence: CDR1 SGHDT, CDR2 YYEEEE. Between the trimmed V and J ends, which lost 6 bases and 6 bases, there was a span of 18 bases. CDR3 length equals 15 residues. A second PCR of 7 to 11 cycles used a sample-barcoded 5' primer and a J-beta primer mix. TCRdb re-called the 5' RACE reads through MiXCR, storing one row per CDR3 protein. There are approximately 1.5 million distinct CDR3 sequences in the sample; around 36% occur only once, and around 11% lies in the top ten. As concerns this clonotype: What it binds is not known.

The chain carries TRBV5-6 and TRBJ1-4; no clear D. The sequencing input was blood. The receptor was derived from a woman aged 25 to 39 in good health. In nucleotides, the CDR3 is TGTGCCAGCACCACCCTGGGCCGCGGGGATGAAAAACTGTTTTTT. It is translated as CASTTLGRGDEKLFF.